The TCR beta chain described here comes from a study of blood T cell repertoires in COVID-19. Study as a whole: The United States, Italy and Spain were the sources of the acute and convalescent COVID-19 samples. PBMCs, B-cell-depleted T cells, or T cells were the source of the cDNA or gDNA that made up the material.

Sequencing used immunoSEQ multiplex PCR; TCRdb keeps in-frame clones, though not all of them. The table shows 300,000 to 400,000 clones, with approximately 88% occurring only once. Germline V CDR1 and CDR2: WSHSY, SAAADI. Trimming pared 2 bases from V and 2 bases from J, leaving 10 bases between. The CDR3 length is 14 residues. This clone was counted a few times. The sample comprised peripheral blood. The sequence was collected from a man aged 30 to 39 with COVID-19, enrolled during active disease. The gene calls are TRBV10-2 and TRBJ2-7; D possibly corresponds to TRBD1 (6 bases). The CDR3, as DNA: TGCGCCAGCAGTGAGCCCGGACAGACCTACGAGCAGTACTTC. This translates into CASSEPGQTYEQYF.